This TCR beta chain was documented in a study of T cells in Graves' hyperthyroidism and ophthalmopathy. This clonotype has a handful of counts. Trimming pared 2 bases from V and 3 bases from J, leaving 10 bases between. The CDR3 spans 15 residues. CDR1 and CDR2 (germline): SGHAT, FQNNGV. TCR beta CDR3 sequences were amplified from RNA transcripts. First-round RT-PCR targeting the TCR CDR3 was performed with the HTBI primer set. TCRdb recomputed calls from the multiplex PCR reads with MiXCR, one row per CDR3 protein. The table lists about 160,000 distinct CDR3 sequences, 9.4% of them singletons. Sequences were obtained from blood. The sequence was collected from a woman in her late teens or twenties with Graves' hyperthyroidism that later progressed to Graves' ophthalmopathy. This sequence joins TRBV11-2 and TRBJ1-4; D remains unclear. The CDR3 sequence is CASSLFGEPNEKLFF. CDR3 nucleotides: TGTGCCAGCAGCTTATTCGGCGAACCTAATGAAAAACTGTTTTTT. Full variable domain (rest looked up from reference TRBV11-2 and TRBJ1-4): EAGVAQSPRYKIIEKRQSVAFWCNPISGHATLYWYQQILGQGPKLLIQFQNNGVVDDSQLPKDRFSAERLKGVDSTLKIQPAKLEDSAVYLCASSLFGEPNEKLFFGSGTQLSVL.